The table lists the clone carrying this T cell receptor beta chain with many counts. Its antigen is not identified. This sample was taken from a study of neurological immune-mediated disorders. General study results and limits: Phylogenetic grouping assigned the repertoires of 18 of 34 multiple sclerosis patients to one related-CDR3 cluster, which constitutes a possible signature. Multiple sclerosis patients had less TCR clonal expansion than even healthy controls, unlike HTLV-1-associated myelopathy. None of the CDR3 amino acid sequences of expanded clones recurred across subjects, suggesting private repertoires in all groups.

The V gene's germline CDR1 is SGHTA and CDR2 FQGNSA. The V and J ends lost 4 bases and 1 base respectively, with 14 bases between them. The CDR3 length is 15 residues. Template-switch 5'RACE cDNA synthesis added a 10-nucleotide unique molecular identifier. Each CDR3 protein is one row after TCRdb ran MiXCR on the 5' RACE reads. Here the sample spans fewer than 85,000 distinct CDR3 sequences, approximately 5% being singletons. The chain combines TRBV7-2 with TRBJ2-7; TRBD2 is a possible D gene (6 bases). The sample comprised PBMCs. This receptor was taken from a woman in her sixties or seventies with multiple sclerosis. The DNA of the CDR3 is TGTGCCAGCAGCTACGCAACCGGGAGATCCTACGAGCAGTACTTC. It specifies CASSYATGRSYEQYF.